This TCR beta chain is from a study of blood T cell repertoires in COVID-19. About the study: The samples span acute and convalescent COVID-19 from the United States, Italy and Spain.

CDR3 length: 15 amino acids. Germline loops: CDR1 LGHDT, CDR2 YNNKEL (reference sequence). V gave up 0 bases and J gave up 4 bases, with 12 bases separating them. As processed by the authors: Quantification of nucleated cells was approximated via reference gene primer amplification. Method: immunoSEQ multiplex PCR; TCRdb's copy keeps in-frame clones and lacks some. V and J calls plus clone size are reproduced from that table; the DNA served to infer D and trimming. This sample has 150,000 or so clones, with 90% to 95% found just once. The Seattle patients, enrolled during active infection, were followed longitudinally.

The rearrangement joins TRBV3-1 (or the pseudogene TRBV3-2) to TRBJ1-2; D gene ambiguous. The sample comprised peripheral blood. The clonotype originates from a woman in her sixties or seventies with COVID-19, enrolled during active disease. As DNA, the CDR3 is TGTGCCAGCAGCCAAGATTCTAGACGGAGCTATGGCTACACCTTC. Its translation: CASSQDSRRSYGYTF.